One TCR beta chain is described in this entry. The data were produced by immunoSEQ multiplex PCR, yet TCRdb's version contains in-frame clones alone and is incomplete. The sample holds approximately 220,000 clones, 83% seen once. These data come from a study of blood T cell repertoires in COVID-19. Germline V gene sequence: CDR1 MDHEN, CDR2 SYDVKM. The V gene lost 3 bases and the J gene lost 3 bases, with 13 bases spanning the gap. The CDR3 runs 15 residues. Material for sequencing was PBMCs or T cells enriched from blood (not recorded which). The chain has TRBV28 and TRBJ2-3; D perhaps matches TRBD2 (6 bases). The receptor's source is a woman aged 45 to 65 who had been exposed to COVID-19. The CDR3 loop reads CASSFPSELTDTQYF. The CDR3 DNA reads TGTGCCAGCAGTTTTCCTAGCGAGTTGACAGATACGCAGTATTTT.